A single sample gave rise to the 7 T cell receptor beta chains below, sequenced in a study of cutaneous CD30+ T cell lymphoproliferative disorder and hepatitis E. TCRdb keeps only in-frame clones here, not all; method: immunoSEQ multiplex PCR. This table holds 7,000 to 9,500 clones, less than 80% found once. Sequencing input: blood. The receptor set was obtained from a human donor with a cutaneous T cell lymphoproliferative disorder associated with hepatitis E virus.

The chain employs TRBV28 and TRBJ2-5; TRBD1 is a possible D gene (6 bases). TRBJ2-7 explains the end of the DNA better; the J call may be wrong. Looked up from germline, CDR1 is MDHEN and CDR2 is SYDVKM. The CDR3 contains 17 residues. CDR3 residues: CASSLGAGEGVSYEQYF. The CDR3 region has the DNA TGTGCCAGCAGTTTGGGGGCAGGCGAGGGGGTGTCTTACGAGCAGTACTTC.

V usage is TRBV11-3 and J usage is TRBJ2-6; D call uncertain. The CDR3 is 13 residues long. The V end lost 8 bases, the J end lost 0 bases, and 5 bases lay between the germline ends. CDR1 SGHNT and CDR2 YENEEA come from the germline V gene. The CDR3 protein is CASATSGANVLTF. As DNA, the CDR3 is TGTGCCAGCGCCACCTCTGGGGCCAACGTCCTGACTTTC.

The CDR3 loop is CASSRKSGSAYEQYF. The CDR3 nucleotides read TGTGCCAGCAGCCGTAAAAGCGGGAGCGCCTACGAGCAGTACTTC. The gene calls are TRBV14 and TRBJ2-7; 8 bases are a match to TRBD2. Looked up from germline, CDR1 is SGHDN and CDR2 is FVKESK. J gave up 2 bases and V 4 bases, and 7 bases lay outside the gene matches. The CDR3 has 15 amino acids. Drawing the rest from reference TRBV14 and TRBJ2-7, the complete variable domain is EAGVTQFPSHSVIEKGQTVTLRCDPISGHDNLYWYRRVMGKEIKFLLHFVKESKQDESGMPNNRFLAERTGGTYSTLKVQPAELEDSGVYFCASSRKSGSAYEQYFGPGTRLTVT.

V and J are TRBV29-1 and TRBJ1-1, with D tentatively TRBD1 (6 bases). V was cut by 3 bases and J by 10 bases, with 12 bases left in between. The germline V gene encodes CDR1 SQVTM and CDR2 ANQGSEA. CDR3 length: 11 residues. CDR3 DNA sequence: TGCAGCGTTGACCAGGGGAGCGGAGCTTTCTTT. It encodes CSVDQGSGAFF.

V usage is TRBV7-2 and J usage is TRBJ2-5; D call uncertain. CDR3 size: 12 residues. V lost 5 bases and J lost 4, with 8 bases in between. The germline V gene encodes CDR1 SGHTA and CDR2 FQGNSA. CDR3 loop: CASSNSLETQYF. CDR3 sequence (DNA): TGTGCCAGCAGCAACTCTCTAGAGACCCAGTACTTC.

This chain uses TRBV30 with TRBJ2-2, with D perhaps TRBD2 (5 bases). This CDR3 is built from 14 residues. CDR1 is GTSNPN, CDR2 SVGIG, per germline (reference sequence). V was clipped by 3 bases and J by 0 bases, with 8 bases between them. The CDR3 region is CAWRLGTNTGELFF. For the CDR3, the DNA is TGTGCCTGGAGGCTCGGGACGAACACCGGGGAGCTGTTTTTT.

The rearrangement joins TRBV6-6 to TRBJ1-1; D call uncertain. Germline CDR1 is MNHNY and CDR2 is SVGAGI (reference sequence). Trimming stripped 0 bases from V and 0 bases from J, with 8 bases between. This CDR3 is 15 amino acids long. Here the CDR3 DNA reads TGTGCCAGCAGTTACTCACGGGCTCTGAACACTGAAGCTTTCTTT. Its translation is CASSYSRALNTEAFF.